One sample yielded the 13 T cell receptor beta chains listed below, sequenced in a study of blood T cell repertoires in COVID-19 (dated by TCRdb to the early 2020s). Libraries were built with the immunoSEQ multiplex PCR assay. This immuneACCESS table, as held by TCRdb, lists in-frame sequences with V and J called but not all clones. Of the missing ones, under half trace to an unresolved V gene in checked studies; the others have no known cause. Counted in this sample were roughly 100,000 clones; 70% to 90% of them appeared once. Jointly, the top ten make up 3% to 3.5% of the sample. The sequencing sample was made of peripheral blood. The receptors stem from a man aged 45-65 years in a cohort sampled during active COVID-19.

V gene TRBV21-1 combines with J gene TRBJ1-3. TRBV21-1 is a recognized pseudogene. CDR3 length: 18 residues. CDR3 DNA sequence: TGTGCCAGCAGCAAAGTCGGGGAGGGCTTCTCCTCTGGAAACACCATATATTTT. Protein sequence: CASSKVGEGFSSGNTIYF.

This chain connects TRBV4-2 to TRBJ1-5; D is ambiguous. Per germline, CDR1 LGHNA and CDR2 YNFKEQ. V lost 4 bases, J lost 4 bases, and 11 bases lay in between. The CDR3 loop spans 14 amino acids. The CDR3 nucleotides read TGTGCCAGCAGCCCACAGCGGAATAATCAGCCCCAGCATTTT. Translation: CASSPQRNNQPQHF.

This chain uses TRBV28 with TRBJ2-1; 11 bases align to TRBD2. This CDR3 comprises 16 residues. V lost 0 bases, J lost 5 bases, and 3 bases stayed unmatched. Per the germline V gene, CDR1 is MDHEN and CDR2 is SYDVKM. The CDR3 DNA follows: TGTGCCAGCAGTTTATGGACTAGCGGGAAGAACAATGAGCAGTTCTTC. Its translation is CASSLWTSGKNNEQFF. The variable domain in full, with the rest retrieved from reference TRBV28 and TRBJ2-1, is DVKVTQSSRYLVKRTGEKVFLECVQDMDHENMFWYRQDPGLGLRLIYFSYDVKMKEKGDIPEGYSVSREKKERFSLILESASTNQTSMYLCASSLWTSGKNNEQFFGPGTRLTVL.

The table lists this clone with a few counts. In nucleotides, the CDR3 is TGTGCCAGCAGTCCGAGGATCGGAAATTCACCCCTCCACTTT. Translation: CASSPRIGNSPLHF. V and J are TRBV7-8 and TRBJ1-6; D ambiguous. Germline CDR1 reads SGHVS; CDR2 reads FQNEAQ. This CDR3 spans 14 amino acids. V was clipped by 6 bases and J by 7 bases, with 13 bases between them.

CDR3 loop: CASSPTLDRGLYGYTF. The CDR3 DNA follows: TGTGCCAGCAGCCCTACACTGGACAGGGGACTCTATGGCTACACCTTC. The chain joins TRBV7-9 to TRBJ1-2, with 9 bases identical to TRBD1. V was pared by 5 bases and J by 4 bases, with 11 bases of the junction left unmatched. The V gene's germline CDR1 is SEHNR and CDR2 FQNEAQ (reference sequence). The CDR3 consists of 16 residues.

This chain uses TRBV25-1 with TRBJ1-2, with 9 nucleotides matching TRBD1. V shed 6 bases, J shed 8 bases, and the junction held 4 bases outside the gene matches. CDR3 length equals 12 residues. The germline gives CDR1 MGHDK, CDR2 SYGVNS. The CDR3 loop reads CASRRTGDGYTF. The CDR3 DNA sequence: TGTGCCAGCAGGAGGACAGGGGACGGCTACACCTTC.

V gene TRBV5-4 combines with J gene TRBJ1-2, with TRBD1 matching 10 bases. Germline V CDR1 and CDR2: SGHNT, YYREEE (reference sequence). The V gene end was trimmed by 3 bases and the J gene end by 3 bases; junction bases not matched to a gene: 5. This CDR3 region has 15 residues. CDR3 coding DNA: TGTGCCAGCAGCTGGGACAGGGGACCCGACTATGGCTACACCTTC. Protein: CASSWDRGPDYGYTF.

V is TRBV5-1 and J is TRBJ2-5; TRBD2 aligns across 11 bases. CDR3 length equals 15 residues. V shed 4 bases and J 6 bases; nucleotides not matched to a gene: 8. CDR1 is SGHRS, CDR2 YFSETQ, per germline. DNA of the CDR3: TGCGCCAGCAGCATACTAGCGGGGGTACTGCAGACCCAGTACTTC. Translation: CASSILAGVLQTQYF.

Concerning this clone: This CDR3 is also generated by other DNA sequences in the sample. The chain links TRBV14 to TRBJ2-5; no firm D call. V lost 1 base to trimming and J lost 5 bases, with 5 bases between them. The CDR3 runs 12 residues. Germline CDR1 is SGHDN and CDR2 is FVKESK. CDR3 DNA sequence: TGTGCCAGCAGCCAAGTACTTGAGACCCAGTACTTC. The encoded protein is CASSQVLETQYF.

The V call is TRBV2, the J call TRBJ2-2; 7 bases agree with TRBD2. V shed 3 bases and J 7 bases; nucleotides not matched to a gene: 8. CDR1 and CDR2 from the germline V gene are SNHLY and FYNNEI. The CDR3 contains 15 residues. The CDR3 reads CASSEERGRNGELFF. The CDR3 coding sequence is TGTGCCAGCAGTGAGGAGCGGGGAAGGAACGGGGAGCTGTTTTTT.

The rearrangement links TRBV5-6 to TRBJ2-2, with 8 bases identical to TRBD1. The germline V gene has CDR1 SGHDT and CDR2 YYEEEE. The V segment lost 4 bases and the J segment 6 bases; nucleotides outside the gene matches: 11. The CDR3 has 16 amino acids. Here the CDR3 DNA reads TGTGCCAGCAGCCAACCGGGACAGGTGTATCCCGGGGAGCTGTTTTTT. Its protein product is CASSQPGQVYPGELFF.

DNA of the CDR3: TGCGCCAGCAGCTCCGTCAAGCGACAAGAGACCCAGTACTTC. Residues: CASSSVKRQETQYF. J is TRBJ2-5 and V is TRBV5-1; D is ambiguous. The V end lost 3 bases, the J end lost 2 bases, and 11 bases lay between the germline ends. This CDR3 contains 14 residues. Germline CDR1 SGHRS, CDR2 YFSETQ. The complete variable domain, with remaining parts taken from reference TRBV5-1 and TRBJ2-5, reads KAGVTQTPRYLIKTRGQQVTLSCSPISGHRSVSWYQQTPGQGLQFLFEYFSETQRNKGNFPGRFSGRQFSNSRSEMNVSTLELGDSALYLCASSSVKRQETQYFGPGTRLLVL.

The chain has TRBV12-3 or TRBV12-4 and TRBJ2-5; 7 bases agree with TRBD2. The trim removed 5 bases at V and 5 bases at J, leaving 5 bases unmatched. This CDR3 is built from 13 residues. CDR3 amino acids: CASSDQGGETQYF. For the CDR3, the DNA is TGTGCCAGCAGTGACCAGGGAGGGGAGACCCAGTACTTC.